This is a list of T cell receptor beta chains from one sample in a study of shared clonotypes between healthy human individuals. Profiling relied on immunoSEQ multiplex PCR, and the TCRdb table lists in-frame clones only, not all of them. The sample lists about 510,000 clones, roughly 95% occurring once. The sample taken for sequencing was naive CD4+ T cells sorted from blood. All receptors come from a woman under 40 in good health. The CDR3 runs from the conserved cysteine through the conserved F or W. A D gene is named only where the DNA matches it firmly. Clone size is shown for a subset of rows, as once, few, many or a class of expanded clone.

NA,TRBV19,TRBJ2-6,TRBD1,CASTIRGQGLSGANVLTF,TGTGCCAGTACCATAAGGGGACAGGGCCTCTCTGGGGCCAACGTCCTGACTTTC
NA,TRBV4-1,TRBJ2-5,TRBD2,CASRLAGNKETQYF,TGCGCCAGCAGACTAGCGGGTAATAAAGAGACCCAGTACTTC
NA,TRBV27,TRBJ2-3,NA,CASRRGGASDTQYF,TGTGCCAGCCGCAGGGGGGGCGCATCAGATACGCAGTATTTT
once,TRBV19,TRBJ1-6,NA,CASSMSAQDRNSPLHF,TGTGCCAGTAGTATGTCGGCGCAGGACCGTAATTCACCCCTCCACTTT
NA,TRBV5-5,TRBJ1-4,NA,CASSFSENEKLFF,TGTGCCAGCAGCTTTTCCGAAAATGAAAAACTGTTTTTT
NA,TRBV7-9,TRBJ1-3,NA,CARSGGDGRRPF,TGTGCCAGAAGTGGTGGGGACGGTCGTCGTCCCTTT
once,TRBV10-3,TRBJ1-1,NA,CATQNRELTEAFF,TGTGCCACCCAAAACAGGGAGCTCACTGAAGCTTTCTTT
NA,TRBV6-6,TRBJ1-2,TRBD1,CASSYIGTGYGYTF,TGTGCCAGCAGTTATATTGGGACAGGGTATGGCTACACCTTC
NA,TRBV19,TRBJ1-1,NA,CASTLGTVNTEAFF,TGTGCCAGTACTTTGGGGACGGTGAACACTGAAGCTTTCTTT
NA,TRBV14,TRBJ2-5,NA,CASSQGLTTQYF,TGTGCCAGCAGCCAAGGTCTAACTACCCAGTACTTC
NA,TRBV5-1,TRBJ2-5,TRBD2,CASKLAGVLVETQYF,TGCGCCAGCAAGCTAGCGGGGGTTCTTGTGGAGACCCAGTACTTC
NA,TRBV28,TRBJ2-1,TRBD2,CASSPAGASGKTPYNEQFF,TGTGCCAGCAGCCCGGCAGGGGCTAGCGGGAAGACCCCCTACAATGAGCAGTTCTTC
NA,TRBV5-4,TRBJ1-4,TRBD1,CASSGDRGLTAFF,TGTGCCAGCAGCGGTGACAGGGGCCTAACCGCGTTTTTT
NA,TRBV18,TRBJ2-3,TRBD2,CASSPGLASTDTQYF,TGTGCCAGCTCACCCGGACTAGCCAGCACAGATACGCAGTATTTT
NA,TRBV19,TRBJ1-2,NA,CASSIGRVNFLNGYTF,TGTGCCAGTAGTATAGGGCGAGTAAACTTCCTTAATGGCTACACCTTC
NA,TRBV18,TRBJ2-3,TRBD1,CASSPPSGGVTQYF,TGTGCCAGCTCACCACCGTCAGGGGGAGTTACGCAGTATTTT
NA,TRBV19,TRBJ1-3,NA,CASSTSGGNTIYF,TGTGCCAGTAGTACCTCGGGAGGAAACACCATATATTTT
NA,TRBV11-2,TRBJ2-3,TRBD2,CASSDSGSVTDTQYF,TGTGCCAGCAGCGATAGCGGGAGCGTCACAGATACGCAGTATTTT
NA,TRBV2,TRBJ1-2,NA,CASSESGPHVQYGYTF,TGTGCCAGCAGTGAAAGCGGCCCGCACGTCCAGTATGGCTACACCTTC
NA,TRBV7-9,TRBJ1-5,TRBD1,CASSPGQGFQPQHF,TGTGCCAGCAGCCCCGGACAGGGTTTTCAGCCCCAGCATTTT
NA,TRBV2,TRBJ2-1,TRBD1,CASSYLTGVNEQFF,TGTGCCAGCAGTTACCTGACAGGGGTCAATGAGCAGTTCTTC
few,TRBV25-1,TRBJ1-1,NA,CASRGNTEAFF,TGTGCCAGCAGGGGGAACACTGAAGCTTTCTTT
NA,TRBV7-2,TRBJ1-3,NA,CASSYTISGNTIYF,TGTGCCAGCAGCTACACAATCTCTGGAAACACCATATATTTT
once,TRBV28,TRBJ2-7,NA,CASSLWRTGGTEQYF,TGTGCCAGCAGTTTATGGCGGACCGGTGGAACCGAGCAGTACTTC
once,TRBV30,TRBJ1-5,NA,CAWGDISNQPQHF,TGTGCCTGGGGGGACATTAGCAATCAGCCCCAGCATTTT
NA,TRBV4-1,TRBJ2-5,NA,CASSQDPDSAQYF,TGCGCCAGCAGCCAAGATCCCGACTCGGCCCAGTACTTC
NA,TRBV5-1,TRBJ1-2,NA,CASSLDGGREYGYTF,TGCGCCAGCAGCTTGGACGGGGGGCGCGAATATGGCTACACCTTC
NA,TRBV4-3,TRBJ2-2,NA,CATRGTGELFF,TGCGCCACCCGGGGCACCGGGGAGCTGTTTTTT
NA,TRBV14,TRBJ2-6,TRBD2,CASSQPGLAVSGANVLTF,TGTGCCAGCAGCCAACCGGGACTAGCGGTCTCTGGGGCCAACGTCCTGACTTTC
NA,TRBV5-4,TRBJ2-2,TRBD2,CASSSGLAGANTGELFF,TGTGCCAGCAGCTCCGGACTAGCGGGAGCGAACACCGGGGAGCTGTTTTTT
NA,TRBV19,TRBJ1-5,NA,CASTQKFYSNQPQHF,TGTGCCAGCACACAGAAGTTTTATAGCAATCAGCCCCAGCATTTT
NA,TRBV30,TRBJ1-1,NA,CAWSNPQGNTEAFF,TGTGCCTGGAGTAACCCACAGGGAAACACTGAAGCTTTCTTT
NA,TRBV5-6,TRBJ1-5,NA,CASSLGGGNQPQHF,TGTGCCAGCAGCTTGGGGGGTGGCAATCAGCCCCAGCATTTT
NA,TRBV19,TRBJ2-5,NA,CASIAGEETQYF,TGTGCCAGTATCGCGGGTGAAGAGACCCAGTACTTC
NA,TRBV7-7,TRBJ2-1,NA,CASSPNPDSGEQFF,TGTGCCAGCAGCCCCAACCCAGACTCCGGTGAGCAGTTCTTC
NA,TRBV15,TRBJ2-6,TRBD1,CATSRDGQGSGANVLTF,TGTGCCACCAGCAGAGACGGACAGGGGAGCGGGGCCAACGTCCTGACTTTC
once,TRBV18,TRBJ1-4,NA,CASSPPARGEKLFF,TGTGCCAGCTCACCCCCGGCGAGGGGTGAAAAACTGTTTTTT
NA,TRBV7-9,TRBJ2-3,NA,CASSPWADTQYF,TGTGCCAGCAGCCCGTGGGCAGATACGCAGTATTTT
NA,TRBV11-3,TRBJ2-7,TRBD1,CASSSGGEQYF,TGTGCCAGCAGCTCAGGGGGCGAGCAGTACTTC
NA,TRBV18,TRBJ2-7,TRBD1,CASSWDREPYEQYF,TGTGCCAGCTCATGGGACAGGGAACCTTACGAGCAGTACTTC
NA,TRBV4-1,TRBJ2-2,NA,CASSQEARGELFF,TGCGCCAGCAGCCAAGAGGCACGCGGGGAGCTGTTTTTT
NA,TRBV18,TRBJ2-3,TRBD1,CASSPPGQAADTQYF,TGTGCCAGCTCACCGCCGGGACAGGCGGCAGATACGCAGTATTTT